The clone carrying this TCR beta chain was seen at least ten times. Its antigen is not known. Graves' hyperthyroidism was deemed stable absent ophthalmopathy progression within 18 months. PBMCs were collected from an approximately 10 ml volume of fresh peripheral blood. RNA transcripts served as the template for amplifying TCR beta CDR3 regions. First-round RT-PCR targeting the TCR CDR3 was performed with the HTBI primer set. TCRdb ran MiXCR on the multiplex PCR reads and lists one entry per CDR3 protein. The sample holds approximately 610,000 distinct CDR3 sequences, over 15% seen once. These data are taken from a study of T cells in Graves' hyperthyroidism and ophthalmopathy. Whole-study findings and limits: Blood shared most expanded thyroid clonotypes above 0.001.

Germline V gene data show CDR1 as SGHRS and CDR2 as YFSETQ. CDR3 length equals 13 residues. Trimming took off 4 bases at V and 6 bases at J, with 13 bases between the two ends. Sequences were obtained from blood. The receptor's source is a young woman with Graves' hyperthyroidism. V and J are TRBV5-1 and TRBJ1-1, with D maybe TRBD1 (6 bases). As DNA, the CDR3 is TGCGCCAGCAGCATCACAGGGAGCCCTGAAGCTTTCTTT. Amino acids: CASSITGSPEAFF.